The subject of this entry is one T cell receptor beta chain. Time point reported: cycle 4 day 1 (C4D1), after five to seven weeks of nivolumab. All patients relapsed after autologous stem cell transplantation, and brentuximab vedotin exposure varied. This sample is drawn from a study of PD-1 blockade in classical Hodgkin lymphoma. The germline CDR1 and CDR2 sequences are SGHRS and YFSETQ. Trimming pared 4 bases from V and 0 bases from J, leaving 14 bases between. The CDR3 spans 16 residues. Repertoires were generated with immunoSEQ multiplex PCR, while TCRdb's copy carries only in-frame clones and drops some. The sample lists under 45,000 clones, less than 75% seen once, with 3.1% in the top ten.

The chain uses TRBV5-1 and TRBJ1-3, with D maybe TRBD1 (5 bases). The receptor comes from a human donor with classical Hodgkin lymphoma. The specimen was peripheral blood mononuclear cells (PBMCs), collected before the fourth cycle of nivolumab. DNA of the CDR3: TGCGCCAGCAGCACAGACAGTCGGGCCTCTGGAAACACCATATATTTT. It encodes CASSTDSRASGNTIYF. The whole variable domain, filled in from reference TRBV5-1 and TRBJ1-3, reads KAGVTQTPRYLIKTRGQQVTLSCSPISGHRSVSWYQQTPGQGLQFLFEYFSETQRNKGNFPGRFSGRQFSNSRSEMNVSTLELGDSALYLCASSTDSRASGNTIYFGEGSWLTVV.